These 13 T cell receptor beta chains came from one sample sequenced in a study of T cells in Graves' hyperthyroidism and ophthalmopathy. Authors of the study amplified TCR beta CDR3 regions from RNA transcripts. The HTBI set primed first-round TCR CDR3 RT-PCR. In TCRdb, the multiplex PCR reads were re-called with MiXCR into one record per CDR3 protein. This table has a few hundred thousand distinct CDR3 sequences, 20% to 30% appearing once. Specimen: blood. The receptors come from a man aged 45-65 years with Graves' hyperthyroidism.

The V and J genes are TRBV28 and TRBJ2-6; 9 nucleotides agree with TRBD1. V shed 7 bases and J 0 bases; nucleotides not matched to a gene: 7. The CDR3 is 17 amino acids. CDR1 and CDR2 from the germline V gene are MDHEN and SYDVKM. The CDR3 reads CASIRTGAISGANVLTF. DNA of the CDR3: TGTGCCAGCATCCGGACAGGGGCTATCTCTGGGGCCAACGTCCTGACTTTC.

This clonotype was detected only a few times. The rearrangement links TRBV12-3 or TRBV12-4 to TRBJ1-2; no firm D call. The CDR3 spans 14 residues. V lost 2 bases, J lost 3 bases, and 10 bases lay in between. This CDR3 reads CASSLNSGDYGYTF. In DNA, the CDR3 is TGTGCCAGCAGTTTAAACAGCGGGGACTATGGCTACACCTTC.

This clonotype was seen at least ten times. The chain links TRBV28 to TRBJ2-5; 8 bases align to TRBD2. CDR1 is MDHEN, CDR2 SYDVKM, per germline. The CDR3 has 15 residues. With V trimmed by 5 bases and J by 1 base, 6 bases remained unmatched. CDR3 sequence: CASSRPGTSQETQYF. The CDR3 DNA is TGTGCCAGCAGTCGGCCAGGGACTAGCCAAGAGACCCAGTACTTC.

This clonotype was detected ten times or more. The chain recombines TRBV24-1 with TRBJ1-1; D is uncertain. The CDR3 extends over 13 amino acids. The V end was cut by 0 bases, the J end by 7 bases, with 8 bases between. From germline, CDR1 is KGHDR and CDR2 SFDVKD. The CDR3 region is CATSDLNRREAFF. CDR3 coding DNA: TGTGCCACCAGTGATTTGAACCGGCGTGAAGCTTTCTTT.

The sample holds many counts of this clonotype. The chain carries TRBV28 and TRBJ2-1; TRBD1 aligns across 8 bases. Trimming removed 8 bases from V and 7 bases from J; junction bases left unmatched: 4. The CDR3 loop spans 12 amino acids. The V gene's germline CDR1 is MDHEN and CDR2 SYDVKM. This CDR3 reads CASAGGLNEQFF. The CDR3 DNA is TGTGCCAGCGCAGGGGGCTTGAATGAGCAGTTCTTC.

A few counts support this clonotype. V gene TRBV28 combines with J gene TRBJ1-2, with D possibly TRBD1 on 5 matching bases. Germline lookup yields CDR1 MDHEN and CDR2 SYDVKM. V shed 7 bases and J shed 5 bases, with 11 bases lying between them. CDR3 length equals 12 residues. The CDR3 nucleotides read TGTGCCAGCAAACGGGGGGATTATGGCTACACCTTC. Translated, it gives CASKRGDYGYTF.

This clonotype was counted only a few times. The V and J genes are TRBV7-2 and TRBJ1-5; no firm D call. The CDR3 loop spans 15 amino acids. Looked up from germline, CDR1 is SGHTA and CDR2 is FQGNSA. With 2 bases removed from V and 5 bases from J, the gap between germline ends came to 13 bases. CDR3 in DNA: TGTGCCAGCAGCTTATTCGGGCAGTCGGATCAGCCCCAGCATTTT. Protein sequence: CASSLFGQSDQPQHF.

With respect to this clonotype: At one end, the junction sequence differs from germline, possibly due to a read error. The chain combines TRBV7-9 with TRBJ2-7; 7 bases fit TRBD1. The germline CDR1 and CDR2 sequences are SEHNR and FQNEAQ (reference sequence). The CDR3 sequence is 14 residues long. The CDR3 nucleotides are TGTGCCGGCAGCTCGGGACAGCTAACGGGGGAGCAGTACTTC. It codes for CAGSSGQLTGEQYF.

This clonotype was seen a handful of times. This chain uses TRBV20-1 with TRBJ2-5; 10 bases are a match to TRBD2. Germline values: CDR1 DFQATT, CDR2 SNEGSKA (reference sequence). The J segment lost 3 bases and the V segment lost 0 bases, leaving 1 base of the junction unmatched. CDR3 length: 14 amino acids. As DNA, the CDR3 is TGCAGTGCTAGAGATCTAGCGGGAGAAGAGACCCAGTACTTC. It encodes CSARDLAGEETQYF.

This rearrangement joins TRBV5-1 to TRBJ2-1; TRBD2 agrees at 7 bases. This CDR3 has 15 amino acids. V gave up 6 bases and J gave up 9 bases; unmatched junction bases: 15. Germline CDR1 SGHRS, CDR2 YFSETQ. DNA for the CDR3: TGCGCCAGCAATCGAGGCGGGAGCCTGAGGGGTGAGCAGTTCTTC. Its translation is CASNRGGSLRGEQFF. Complete variable domain (other parts from reference TRBV5-1 and TRBJ2-1): KAGVTQTPRYLIKTRGQQVTLSCSPISGHRSVSWYQQTPGQGLQFLFEYFSETQRNKGNFPGRFSGRQFSNSRSEMNVSTLELGDSALYLCASNRGGSLRGEQFFGPGTRLTVL.

For the CDR3, the DNA is TGTGCCAGCAGCTTAGTGCTGGGGAACTCACCCCTCCACTTT. Encoded protein: CASSLVLGNSPLHF. V usage is TRBV7-2 and J usage is TRBJ1-6, with unresolved D. V lost 1 base, J lost 10 bases, and 11 bases lay in between. CDR3 length: 14 residues. Germline CDR1 and CDR2: SGHTA and FQGNSA.

In this sample, this clonotype turned up many times. The genes are TRBV11-3 and TRBJ2-5, with 8 bases matching TRBD2. The CDR3 loop spans 13 amino acids. The germline V gene encodes CDR1 SGHNT and CDR2 YENEEA. V lost 5 bases and J lost 5; bases outside the gene matches: 4. CDR3 region: CASSRSGSETQYF. The CDR3 bases are TGTGCCAGCAGCAGAAGCGGGAGTGAGACCCAGTACTTC.

This clonotype was counted only a few times. The rearrangement uses TRBV28 and TRBJ1-1; the match to TRBD1 covers 10 bases. CDR1 and CDR2 from the germline V gene are MDHEN and SYDVKM. The CDR3 spans 15 residues. V lost 3 bases to trimming and J lost 0 bases; unmatched junction nucleotides: 1. In DNA form, the CDR3 reads TGTGCCAGCAGTTTCGACAGGGGGCTGAACACTGAAGCTTTCTTT. Translating gives CASSFDRGLNTEAFF. The variable domain in full, with the rest retrieved from reference TRBV28 and TRBJ1-1, is DVKVTQSSRYLVKRTGEKVFLECVQDMDHENMFWYRQDPGLGLRLIYFSYDVKMKEKGDIPEGYSVSREKKERFSLILESASTNQTSMYLCASSFDRGLNTEAFFGQGTRLTVV.